The 21 T cell receptor beta chains below were found in one sample sequenced in a study of shared clonotypes between healthy human individuals. Using immunoSEQ multiplex PCR, the repertoire was profiled, and TCRdb retains in-frame clones only, with some absent. The repertoire has around 510,000 clones, around 80% of them found once; the top ten carry around 12%. Specimen: PBMCs. The receptors shown here come from a woman in her thirties or forties in good health. Some clones in this sample may be carry-over from other donors' samples.

The sample holds one count of this clone. As DNA, the CDR3 is TGTGCCAGCTCACCACTTGGGAGAACCTACGAGCAGTACTTC. As protein: CASSPLGRTYEQYF. V gene TRBV18 combines with J gene TRBJ2-7; TRBD2 is a possible D gene (5 bases). Trimming took 1 base from V and 2 from J, leaving 9 bases between them. The CDR3 consists of 14 residues. From germline, CDR1 is KGHSH and CDR2 LQKENI.

This sequence joins TRBV6-1 and TRBJ2-5; D is undetermined. Germline V gene data show CDR1 as MNHNS and CDR2 as SASEGT. Between the trimmed V and J ends, which lost 1 base and 5 bases, there was a span of 8 bases. The CDR3 extends over 13 amino acids. CDR3 sequence reads: CASSEGLRETQYF. The DNA of the CDR3 is TGTGCCAGCAGTGAAGGACTTCGGGAGACCCAGTACTTC.

The chain employs TRBV5-1 and TRBJ1-1, with TRBD1 matching over 7 bases. This CDR3 spans 14 amino acids. Germline loops: CDR1 SGHRS, CDR2 YFSETQ. V lost 4 bases and J lost 4; bases outside the gene matches: 7. CDR3 loop: CASSGQVTSTEAFF. The CDR3 DNA sequence: TGCGCCAGCAGCGGACAGGTTACGAGCACTGAAGCTTTCTTT.

The V gene is TRBV7-2, the J gene TRBJ1-2, with 7 nucleotides matching TRBD1. V dropped 5 bases and J dropped 7; count of bases not matched to a gene: 16. From germline, CDR1 is SGHTA and CDR2 FQGNSA. The CDR3 spans 16 residues. The chain's CDR3 is CASSTSQGRGLGGYTF. Written as DNA, the CDR3 is TGTGCCAGCAGCACCTCCCAGGGGAGGGGGCTGGGTGGCTACACCTTC. The full variable domain, in which reference TRBV7-2 and TRBJ1-2 provide the parts outside the CDR3, is GAGVSQSPSNKVTEKGKDVELRCDPISGHTALYWYRQSLGQGLEFLIYFQGNSAPDKSGLPSDRFSAERTGGSVSTLTIQRTQQEDSAVYLCASSTSQGRGLGGYTFGSGTRLTVV.

The V and J genes are TRBV30 and TRBJ2-3; 7 bases are shared with TRBD1. CDR1 is GTSNPN, CDR2 SVGIG, per germline (reference sequence). The CDR3 has 12 residues. V dropped 4 bases and J dropped 6; count of bases not matched to a gene: 4. The CDR3 nucleotides read TGTGCCTGGATCCGGGACAGTGATACGCAGTATTTT. Protein: CAWIRDSDTQYF.

The V call is TRBV4-2, the J call TRBJ1-4; TRBD1 agrees at 9 bases. This CDR3 is 16 amino acids long. CDR1 LGHNA and CDR2 YNFKEQ come from the germline V gene. Trimming removed 0 bases from V and 8 bases from J; junction bases left unmatched: 7. The CDR3 loop is CASSQETGGAQEKLFF. The CDR3 coding sequence is TGTGCCAGCAGCCAAGAAACAGGGGGCGCTCAGGAAAAACTGTTTTTT.

The chain recombines TRBV4-2 with TRBJ2-2; the match to TRBD2 covers 8 bases. The CDR3 has 17 residues. The V and J ends lost 0 bases and 1 base, in that order; junction bases with no gene match: 4. CDR1 and CDR2 from the germline V gene are LGHNA and YNFKEQ. The CDR3 protein is CASSQERLAQNTGELFF. The CDR3 DNA reads TGTGCCAGCAGCCAAGAGAGACTAGCGCAGAACACCGGGGAGCTGTTTTTT.

The chain joins TRBV6-1 to TRBJ2-7; the match to TRBD1 covers 10 bases. The V segment lost 4 bases and the J segment 2 bases; nucleotides outside the gene matches: 8. Per germline, CDR1 MNHNS and CDR2 SASEGT. CDR3 length: 16 residues. CDR3 coding DNA: TGTGCCAGCAGTGTAACCGGGACAGGGGCCACCTACGAGCAGTACTTC. It yields the protein CASSVTGTGATYEQYF.

This clone was observed a few times. The chain uses TRBV7-9 and TRBJ2-1; 8 nucleotides agree with TRBD1. CDR1 and CDR2 (germline): SEHNR, FQNEAQ (reference sequence). CDR3 length: 15 residues. The J segment lost 4 bases and the V segment lost 5 bases, leaving 7 bases of the junction unmatched. In DNA form, the CDR3 reads TGTGCCAGCAGCCCAGGGGGCTCGGCATACAATGAGCAGTTCTTC. Translated, it gives CASSPGGSAYNEQFF.

This chain joins TRBV30 and TRBJ2-3; 9 nucleotides line up with TRBD1. V shed 8 bases and J 7 bases; nucleotides not matched to a gene: 10. Germline V gene data show CDR1 as GTSNPN and CDR2 as SVGIG (reference sequence). This CDR3 spans 13 amino acids. As DNA, the CDR3 is TGTGCCAGCACCACCGGGACAGGGAATACGCAGTATTTT. Its protein product is CASTTGTGNTQYF.

The chain combines TRBV5-6 with TRBJ2-1, with D hard to call. CDR3 length: 12 residues. The germline CDR1 and CDR2 sequences are SGHDT and YYEEEE. V gave up 4 bases and J gave up 10 bases, with 12 bases separating them. CDR3 region: CASSQHGPEQFF. The CDR3 nucleotides read TGTGCCAGCAGCCAACACGGACCGGAGCAGTTCTTC.

The chain combines TRBV18 with TRBJ2-1; 7 bases are a match to TRBD2. This CDR3 has 14 residues. V lost 3 bases to trimming and J lost 9 bases; unmatched junction nucleotides: 8. Germline CDR1 is KGHSH and CDR2 is LQKENI. CDR3 loop: CASSPSREIGEQFF. CDR3 sequence (DNA): TGTGCCAGCTCACCGTCGCGGGAGATTGGTGAGCAGTTCTTC.

Written as DNA, the CDR3 is TGTGCCAGCAGCAGCGACAGGGGGACTGGGAATGAGCAGTTCTTC. Residues: CASSSDRGTGNEQFF. The V and J genes are TRBV7-3 and TRBJ2-1, with TRBD1 identical over 9 bases. The CDR3 extends over 15 amino acids. Trimming took 5 bases from V and 7 from J; bases not matched to a gene: 9. CDR1 and CDR2 (germline): SGHTA, FQGTGA.

The J gene is TRBJ1-2, the V gene TRBV11-2, with a weak D call TRBD1 (6 bases). Between the trimmed V and J ends, which lost 5 bases and 1 base, there was a span of 14 bases. The CDR3 extends over 15 amino acids. Germline CDR1 is SGHAT and CDR2 is FQNNGV. The CDR3 region is CASSGGAGLNYGYTF. DNA of the CDR3: TGTGCCAGCAGCGGGGGGGCAGGCCTTAACTATGGCTACACCTTC. The variable domain in full, with the rest retrieved from reference TRBV11-2 and TRBJ1-2, is EAGVAQSPRYKIIEKRQSVAFWCNPISGHATLYWYQQILGQGPKLLIQFQNNGVVDDSQLPKDRFSAERLKGVDSTLKIQPAKLEDSAVYLCASSGGAGLNYGYTFGSGTRLTVV.

This chain's CDR3 is CASSLTWLAGTEAFF. Here the CDR3 DNA reads TGTGCCAGCAGCTTAACGTGGTTAGCGGGGACTGAAGCTTTCTTT. This chain links TRBV7-2 with TRBJ1-1; no definite D call. The ends were cut back, 2 bases at V and 5 bases at J, with 15 bases in the middle. This CDR3 has 15 amino acids. CDR1 and CDR2 (germline): SGHTA, FQGNSA.

Ten or more counts support this clone. The chain has TRBV4-1 and TRBJ1-1; perhaps TRBD1 as D (6 bases). The CDR3 consists of 14 residues. Trimming removed 7 bases at V and 5 bases at J, with 17 bases between. Germline loops: CDR1 MGHRA, CDR2 YSYEKL. CDR3 loop: CASTPRGAGTEAFF. The CDR3 DNA sequence: TGCGCCAGCACCCCACGGGGGGCTGGGACTGAAGCTTTCTTT.

This clone has more than one count but fewer than ten. CDR3 region: CASSPDAVDANVLTF. DNA of the CDR3: TGTGCCAGCAGCCCCGACGCGGTCGACGCCAACGTCCTGACTTTC. This chain connects TRBV7-9 to TRBJ2-6; D unclear. V was clipped by 5 bases and J by 7 bases, with 15 bases between them. This CDR3 is 15 amino acids long. The germline V gene has CDR1 SEHNR and CDR2 FQNEAQ (reference sequence).

The chain has TRBV4-1 and TRBJ1-6, with D perhaps TRBD1 (6 bases). V lost 1 base and J 12 bases, leaving 22 bases between the germline ends. Germline values: CDR1 MGHRA, CDR2 YSYEKL. The CDR3 runs 17 residues. CDR3 sequence (DNA): TGCGCCAGCAGCCAAGGAGGTAGAGGACAGCGAAGGGAACCCCTCCACTTT. Residues: CASSQGGRGQRREPLHF.

The V call is TRBV7-3, the J call TRBJ2-1; D possibly corresponds to TRBD2 (6 bases). In germline, CDR1 is SGHTA, CDR2 FQGTGA. This CDR3 contains 15 residues. V was trimmed by 5 bases and J by 3 bases, leaving 14 bases between them. CDR3 sequence reads: CASSPRDSGYNEQFF. The DNA for the CDR3 is TGTGCCAGCAGCCCGCGGGATTCCGGCTACAATGAGCAGTTCTTC.

The chain has TRBV27 and TRBJ1-3, with D uncertain. CDR3 length: 13 amino acids. Germline assignment: CDR1 MNHEY and CDR2 SMNVEV (reference sequence). The V gene lost 9 bases and the J gene lost 0 bases, with 9 bases spanning the gap. In nucleotides, the CDR3 is TGTGCCAGTACAAGCCGCTCTGGAAACACCATATATTTT. Encoded protein: CASTSRSGNTIYF.

The chain uses TRBV10-2 and TRBJ2-2, with D tentatively TRBD1 or TRBD2 (6 bases each). The CDR3 covers 14 residues. With 7 bases removed from V and 3 bases from J, the gap between germline ends came to 12 bases. Looked up from germline, CDR1 is WSHSY and CDR2 is SAAADI. The CDR3 here is CASIRGRDTGELFF. The CDR3 coding sequence is TGCGCCAGCATCCGGGGGCGCGACACCGGGGAGCTGTTTTTT.